This passage covers 20 T cell receptor beta chains from one sample sequenced in a study of CD8 T cells in Susac syndrome. RNA totalling 0.5 to 1 ug underwent reverse transcription with random hexamers. TCRdb re-called the immunoSEQ multiplex PCR reads with MiXCR, one entry per CDR3 protein. The sample lists about 200,000 distinct CDR3 sequences, roughly 90% seen once, with around 0.085% in the top ten. Material: CD4+ T cells from PBMCs. The origin of the receptors is a human donor with Susac syndrome.

The chain combines TRBV27 with TRBJ1-4; TRBD1 matches 7 bases. The germline gives CDR1 MNHEY, CDR2 SMNVEV (reference sequence). V lost 5 bases to trimming and J lost 7 bases; unmatched junction nucleotides: 4. The CDR3 contains 13 residues. CDR3 amino acids: CASSTRQGEKLFF. As DNA, the CDR3 is TGTGCCAGCAGTACCCGACAGGGTGAAAAACTGTTTTTT.

The J gene is TRBJ2-5, the V gene TRBV2; D possibly corresponds to TRBD1 (6 bases). This CDR3 is 13 amino acids long. Germline V gene sequence: CDR1 SNHLY, CDR2 FYNNEI. Between the trimmed V and J ends, which lost 0 bases and 5 bases, there was a span of 7 bases. In nucleotides, the CDR3 is TGTGCCAGCAGTGAAGCGGGGGCTGAGACCCAGTACTTC. Translating it yields CASSEAGAETQYF.

The rearrangement links TRBV7-2 to TRBJ2-7, with 10 bases aligning to TRBD2. The CDR3 runs 15 residues. In germline, CDR1 is SGHTA, CDR2 FQGNSA. Trimming at V came to 5 bases and at J to 4 bases, leaving 8 bases not matched to a gene. This chain's CDR3 is CASSEAGGPGYEQYF. CDR3 coding DNA: TGTGCCAGCAGCGAAGCGGGAGGGCCGGGGTACGAGCAGTACTTC.

The rearrangement links TRBV4-1 to TRBJ1-1; no reliable D call. Between the trimmed V and J ends, which lost 1 base and 3 bases, there was a span of 12 bases. CDR1 is MGHRA and CDR2 is YSYEKL in the germline V gene. The CDR3 sequence is 15 residues long. The CDR3 is CASSQVGQKDTEAFF. Written as DNA, the CDR3 is TGCGCCAGCAGCCAAGTAGGGCAGAAGGACACTGAAGCTTTCTTT.

This clonotype occurred once. The CDR3 nucleotides read TGCGCCAGCAGGCAGGACCCCGCGGGAGTGACAGATACGCAGTATTTT. It encodes CASRQDPAGVTDTQYF. V usage is TRBV5-1 and J usage is TRBJ2-3, with TRBD2 matching over 7 bases. V shed 5 bases and J 3 bases; nucleotides not matched to a gene: 12. Per the germline V gene, CDR1 is SGHRS and CDR2 is YFSETQ. The CDR3 extends over 16 amino acids.

This rearrangement joins TRBV9 to TRBJ2-1, with D perhaps assigned TRBD1 or TRBD2 (6 bases each). CDR1 SGDLS and CDR2 YYNGEE come from the germline V gene. Trimming stripped 2 bases from V and 2 bases from J, with 11 bases between. This CDR3 has 15 amino acids. CDR3 in amino acids: CASSVEGGTYNEQFF. The CDR3 nucleotides are TGTGCCAGCAGCGTTGAGGGGGGAACCTACAATGAGCAGTTCTTC.

J is TRBJ1-1 and V is TRBV20-1; 7 nucleotides agree with TRBD1. J lost 1 base, V lost 3 bases, and 8 bases had no gene match. The germline V gene encodes CDR1 DFQATT and CDR2 SNEGSKA (reference sequence). The CDR3 totals 15 residues. DNA for the CDR3: TGCAGTGCTAGCGGGCCTACAGGGGAGAACACTGAAGCTTTCTTT. This translates into CSASGPTGENTEAFF.

The genes are TRBV2 and TRBJ2-1; the D is unclear. In germline, CDR1 is SNHLY, CDR2 FYNNEI. The CDR3 sequence is 14 residues long. Trimming took off 1 base at V and 6 bases at J, with 10 bases between the two ends. CDR3 DNA sequence: TGTGCCAGCAGTGAAGAAACAGTAGGCAATGAGCAGTTCTTC. Translating gives CASSEETVGNEQFF.

This clonotype has only a few counts. The chain recombines TRBV7-3 with TRBJ2-1; no definite D call. The CDR3 has 15 residues. V was trimmed by 1 base and J by 0 bases, leaving 7 bases between them. Germline lookup yields CDR1 SGHTA and CDR2 FQGTGA. The CDR3 DNA reads TGTGCCAGCAGCTTAAGCCAGAGCTCCTACAATGAGCAGTTCTTC. Translated, it gives CASSLSQSSYNEQFF.

The table lists this clonotype with a count of one. The chain has TRBV2 and TRBJ1-1; D unresolved. Trimming took 4 bases from V and 4 from J, leaving 13 bases between them. CDR3 length: 14 amino acids. Germline V lookup: CDR1 SNHLY, CDR2 FYNNEI. The CDR3 sequence is CASSGEGWTTEAFF. The CDR3, as DNA: TGTGCCAGCAGTGGGGAGGGATGGACCACTGAAGCTTTCTTT.

This clonotype was detected only once. The chain recombines TRBV29-1 with TRBJ1-1; TRBD1 might be the D (6 bases). Germline V gene sequence: CDR1 SQVTM, CDR2 ANQGSEA. The CDR3 loop spans 14 amino acids. V dropped 3 bases and J dropped 1 base, with 12 bases sitting between them. The CDR3 DNA is TGCAGCGTTGAGAACAGGGTTGCGAACACTGAAGCTTTCTTT. This codes for CSVENRVANTEAFF.

V is TRBV15 and J is TRBJ1-5, with 10 bases that match TRBD1. V dropped 0 bases and J dropped 5; count of bases not matched to a gene: 4. Germline loops: CDR1 LNHNV, CDR2 YYDKDF (reference sequence). This CDR3 is 16 amino acids long. The CDR3 loop reads CATSRDRGTGDQPQHF. The CDR3 region has the DNA TGTGCCACCAGCAGAGATCGGGGGACAGGGGATCAGCCCCAGCATTTT. Together with reference TRBV15 and TRBJ1-5, the CDR3 gives the full variable domain: DAMVIQNPRYQVTQFGKPVTLSCSQTLNHNVMYWYQQKSSQAPKLLFHYYDKDFNNEADTPDNFQSRRPNTSFCFLDIRSPGLGDTAMYLCATSRDRGTGDQPQHFGDGTRLSIL.

The J gene is TRBJ2-3, the V gene TRBV4-1; TRBD2 matches 10 bases. V trimming: 1 base; J trimming: 2 bases; junction bases outside the gene matches: 6. Germline CDR1 is MGHRA and CDR2 is YSYEKL. This CDR3 is built from 17 residues. CDR3 sequence reads: CASSQVLAGGLTDTQYF. The CDR3 coding sequence is TGCGCCAGCAGCCAAGTTTTAGCGGGGGGCCTCACAGATACGCAGTATTTT.

The chain employs TRBV2 and TRBJ1-5; D is unclear. V was trimmed by 3 bases and J by 0 bases, leaving 6 bases between them. Per the germline V gene, CDR1 is SNHLY and CDR2 is FYNNEI. The CDR3 consists of 14 residues. The CDR3 is CASSDLLSNQPQHF. The CDR3 bases are TGTGCCAGCAGTGACCTTCTTAGCAATCAGCCCCAGCATTTT.

J is TRBJ2-2 and V is TRBV4-1; tentative D call: TRBD2 (6 bases). CDR3 length: 17 amino acids. The V end was cut by 4 bases, the J end by 0 bases, with 15 bases between. Germline CDR1 reads MGHRA; CDR2 reads YSYEKL. In DNA, the CDR3 is TGCGCCAGCAGCCTCTTGGAGGGGCCCGCGAACACCGGGGAGCTGTTTTTT. As protein: CASSLLEGPANTGELFF.

The chain links TRBV20-1 to TRBJ2-1; 8 bases align to TRBD2. CDR1 DFQATT and CDR2 SNEGSKA come from the germline V gene (reference sequence). The CDR3 extends over 13 amino acids. The V gene end was trimmed by 3 bases and the J gene end by 10 bases; junction bases not matched to a gene: 8. As DNA, the CDR3 is TGCAGTGCTAGCAGCGGGAGTTTTCGGGAGCAGTTCTTC. The encoded protein is CSASSGSFREQFF.

V is TRBV6-1 and J is TRBJ2-7; tentative D call: TRBD1 (6 bases). The CDR3 runs to 14 residues. Per germline, CDR1 MNHNS and CDR2 SASEGT. V was pared by 5 bases and J by 6 bases, with 17 bases between. The DNA for the CDR3 is TGTGCCAGCAGTTCAAGGGCAGGGGATCGCGAGCAGTACTTC. Translation: CASSSRAGDREQYF.

The rearrangement links TRBV5-6 to TRBJ1-3; TRBD1 matches 12 bases. CDR3 size: 17 residues. The V and J ends lost 4 bases and 0 bases, in that order; junction bases with no gene match: 5. The germline V gene encodes CDR1 SGHDT and CDR2 YYEEEE. The CDR3 region is CASSAGQGAISGNTIYF. The CDR3 DNA reads TGTGCCAGCAGCGCGGGACAGGGGGCTATCTCTGGAAACACCATATATTTT.

The V gene is TRBV28, the J gene TRBJ1-1; TRBD1 matches at 7 bases. CDR3 size: 14 residues. V shed 2 bases and J 9 bases; nucleotides not matched to a gene: 9. Germline loops: CDR1 MDHEN, CDR2 SYDVKM. The CDR3 DNA follows: TGTGCCAGCAGTTTAATCCGGGACAGTAGTAAAGCTTTCTTT. Translating gives CASSLIRDSSKAFF.

The chain uses TRBV5-1 and TRBJ2-7, with TRBD1 as a possible D gene (6 bases). The CDR3 extends over 13 amino acids. Germline loops: CDR1 SGHRS, CDR2 YFSETQ. V lost 9 bases and J lost 4, with 17 bases in between. The CDR3 DNA follows: TGCGCCACCAGGAGAGGGGGTAGTTACGAGCAGTACTTC. This sequence encodes CATRRGGSYEQYF.